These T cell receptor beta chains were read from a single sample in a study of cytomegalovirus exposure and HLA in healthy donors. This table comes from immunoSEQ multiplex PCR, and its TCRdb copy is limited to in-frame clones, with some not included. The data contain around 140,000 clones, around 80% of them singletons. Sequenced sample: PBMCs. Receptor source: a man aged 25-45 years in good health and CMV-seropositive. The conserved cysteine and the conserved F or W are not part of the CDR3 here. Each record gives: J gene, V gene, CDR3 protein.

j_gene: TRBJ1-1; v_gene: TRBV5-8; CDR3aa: ASSFVGGTGPAF
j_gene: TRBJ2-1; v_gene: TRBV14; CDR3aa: ASSQDRVNQF
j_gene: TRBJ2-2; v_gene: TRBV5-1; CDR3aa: ASTDTGELF
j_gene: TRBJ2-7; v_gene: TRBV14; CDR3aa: ASSRTGVGSYEQY
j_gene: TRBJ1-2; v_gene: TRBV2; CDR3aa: ASSYAGTGGGGYT
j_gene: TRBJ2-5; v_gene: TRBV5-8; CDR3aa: ASSRSQGTGRGETQY
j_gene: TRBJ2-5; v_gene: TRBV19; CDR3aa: ASGPQLAGGSGETQY
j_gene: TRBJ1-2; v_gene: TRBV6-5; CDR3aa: ASSYSQGSGYT
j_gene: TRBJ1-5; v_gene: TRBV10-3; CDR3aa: AIGETGGAGQPQH
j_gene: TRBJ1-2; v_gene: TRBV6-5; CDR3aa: ASRDRGPGYGYT
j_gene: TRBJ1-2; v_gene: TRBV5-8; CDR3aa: ASSARTGGTYGYT
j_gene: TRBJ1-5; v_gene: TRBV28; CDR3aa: ASSLTGGSNQPQH
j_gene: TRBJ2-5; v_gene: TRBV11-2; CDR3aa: ASSLSLTGLETQY
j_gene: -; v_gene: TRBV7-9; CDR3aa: ATSGGNYEQY